This T cell receptor beta chain was identified in a study of T-cell reconstitution after alpha-beta-depleted transplantation in children. Findings of the study overall: About two months after transplant, alpha-beta T cells reportedly came from several hundred expanded graft clones.

TCRbeta library construction was performed incorporating unique molecular identifiers. TCRdb analysed the PCR reads with MiXCR anew, one entry per CDR3 protein. This table has some 48,000 distinct CDR3 sequences, 5.5% to 7.5% appearing once. The CDR3 consists of 12 residues. V lost 0 bases, J lost 5 bases, and 5 bases lay in between. Germline CDR1 is SGHRS and CDR2 is YFSETQ. This clonotype was detected ten times or more. Its cognate antigen is unknown. The material was PBMCs, mostly from graft donor cells, obtained 60 days after TCRalphabeta/CD19-depleted stem cell transplant. This clonotype originated in a female patient under 10 years old who had a stem cell transplant for aplastic anemia, so the T cells may come from the graft donor. The rearrangement uses TRBV5-1 and TRBJ2-5; D gene uncertain. The CDR3 spells CASSLEVETQYF. The DNA for the CDR3 is TGCGCCAGCAGCTTGGAAGTCGAGACCCAGTACTTC. The variable domain in full, with the rest retrieved from reference TRBV5-1 and TRBJ2-5, is KAGVTQTPRYLIKTRGQQVTLSCSPISGHRSVSWYQQTPGQGLQFLFEYFSETQRNKGNFPGRFSGRQFSNSRSEMNVSTLELGDSALYLCASSLEVETQYFGPGTRLLVL.